The clone carrying this T cell receptor beta chain came up many times. Its specificity is unknown. The CDR3 length is 11 residues. Germline V gives CDR1 KGHDR, CDR2 SFDVKD. V lost 10 bases to trimming and J lost 6 bases; unmatched junction nucleotides: 1. For TCRbeta, the library was prepared with unique molecular identifiers. TCRdb fed the PCR reads into MiXCR, producing one record per CDR3 protein. The sample consists of hundreds of thousands of distinct CDR3 sequences, roughly 13% of them appearing once. This record belongs to a study of T-cell reconstitution after alpha-beta-depleted transplantation in children. Study results and caveats: Diversity of TCRbeta at day 60 was high in some patients, arising from surviving recipient T cells and thymic progenitors. Reports say that about two months after transplant, the alpha-beta T cells came out of several hundred graft clones that had expanded. Newly produced T cells mostly accounted for T-cell counts and diversity one year post-transplant.

This specimen consisted of PBMCs, mostly from graft donor cells, obtained 360 days after TCRalphabeta/CD19-depleted stem cell transplant. The clonotype originates from a male patient between 5 and 17 years old who had a stem cell transplant for acute myeloid leukemia, so the T cells may come from the graft donor. This rearrangement joins TRBV24-1 to TRBJ2-2; 7 bases are a match to TRBD1. The CDR3: CATGGPGELFF. In nucleotides, the CDR3 is TGTGCCACAGGGGGCCCCGGGGAGCTGTTTTTT.